This TCR beta chain originates from a study of monozygotic twins with inflammatory bowel disease. Study-level findings and limits: In the analysis, different T cell subtypes could not be told apart. Discordant twins had repertoire similarity that did not differ from that of concordant twins, possibly from limited power. Evidence failed to back one strong IBD-linked signal or clonotype.

The CDR3 totals 12 residues. Per germline, CDR1 SGHVS and CDR2 FNYEAQ. As for this clonotype: Antigen unknown.

TCRdb reprocessed the 5' RACE reads, with one entry per CDR3 protein and no DNA. The listing contains around 40,000 distinct CDR3 sequences. The rearrangement uses TRBV7-6 and TRBJ2-5. The receptor's source is a human donor with ulcerative colitis or Crohn's disease, or a healthy co-twin of an affected twin (not recorded which). Sequencing was done on a sample of blood. The CDR3: CASSFQQETQYF.